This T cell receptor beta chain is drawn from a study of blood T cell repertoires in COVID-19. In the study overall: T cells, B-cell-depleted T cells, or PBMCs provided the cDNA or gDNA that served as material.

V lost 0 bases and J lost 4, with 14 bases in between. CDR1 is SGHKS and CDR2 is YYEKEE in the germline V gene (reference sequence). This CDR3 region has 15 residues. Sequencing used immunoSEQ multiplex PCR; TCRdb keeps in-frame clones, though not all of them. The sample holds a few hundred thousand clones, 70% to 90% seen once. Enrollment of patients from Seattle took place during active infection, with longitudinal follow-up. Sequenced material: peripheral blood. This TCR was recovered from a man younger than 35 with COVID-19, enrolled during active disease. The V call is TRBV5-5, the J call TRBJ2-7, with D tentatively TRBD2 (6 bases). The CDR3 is CASSLAMGGTYEQYF. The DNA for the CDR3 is TGTGCCAGCAGCTTGGCCATGGGGGGAACATACGAGCAGTACTTC.